This T cell receptor beta chain was obtained from a study of cytomegalovirus exposure and HLA in healthy donors. Details on this clone: Its antigen remains unknown.

It was with 60 Vbeta and 13 Jbeta primers that the PCR ran. Repertoires were generated with immunoSEQ multiplex PCR, while TCRdb's copy carries only in-frame clones and drops some. This table has over 150,000 clones, roughly 80% appearing once. Whole-study findings and limits: While the bulk of TCR sequences proved rare, some public TCRs turned up in many donors. Sequencing depth across donors, presence/absence analyses assumed, was roughly uniform.

Sequenced sample: PBMCs. The receptor was isolated from a male donor in good health and CMV-seronegative.

The CDR3 DNA reads TGTGCCAGCGTAGGAGGGACCTCCGGGGAGCAGTATTTT. It codes for CASVGGTSGEQYF. The rearrangement links TRBV7-9 to TRBJ2-3, with D possibly matching TRBD2 (6 bases). The CDR3 runs 13 residues. V gave up 8 bases and J gave up 11 bases, with 20 bases separating them. Germline loops: CDR1 SEHNR, CDR2 FQNEAQ (reference sequence).